This T cell receptor beta chain derives from a study of cytomegalovirus exposure and HLA in healthy donors. General study results and limits: As immune exposure information, only CMV serostatus was available. TCR beta chains numbering about 160 were designated cytomegalovirus-associated.

The CDR3 is 15 residues long. The V and J ends lost 0 bases and 0 bases respectively, with 9 bases between them. Germline assignment: CDR1 SGDLS and CDR2 YYNGEE. With respect to this clone: The target antigen is unknown.

60 Vbeta and 13 Jbeta primers were used in PCR. Method: immunoSEQ multiplex PCR; TCRdb's copy keeps in-frame clones and lacks some. This sample has 80,000 to 100,000 clones, with 80% found just once. This chain joins TRBV9 and TRBJ1-1, with D unclear. Sequenced input: PBMCs. The TCR comes from a young man in good health and CMV-seronegative. CDR3 in amino acids: CASSVEQTLNTEAFF. The CDR3 region has the DNA TGTGCCAGCAGCGTAGAACAGACCTTGAACACTGAAGCTTTCTTT.